This passage covers 2 T cell receptor beta chains from one sample sequenced in a study of early stage breast cancer tumors. The method was immunoSEQ multiplex PCR; TCRdb's version includes in-frame clones alone and lacks a portion of them. Of about 11,000 clones in the sample, about 78% were seen once. The material sequenced was breast tumor tissue. These receptors were collected from a person in their 40s with breast cancer.

The chain couples TRBV4-1 to TRBJ2-5; D possibly matches TRBD1 or TRBD2 (6 bases each). Germline CDR1 is MGHRA and CDR2 is YSYEKL. The CDR3 is 16 amino acids. Trimming took off 2 bases at V and 5 bases at J, with 18 bases between the two ends. The CDR3 DNA reads TGCGCCAGCAGCCAACGTTGGAGGGGGGAAGGTGAGACCCAGTACTTC. It specifies CASSQRWRGEGETQYF.

The V and J genes are TRBV6-1 and TRBJ1-3, with a weak D call TRBD1 (5 bases). CDR1 and CDR2 from the germline V gene are MNHNS and SASEGT. V was clipped by 4 bases and J by 4 bases, with 8 bases between them. CDR3 length: 13 amino acids. The CDR3 bases are TGTGCCAGCAGTGCAGGGTTCGGAAACACCATATATTTT. Translation: CASSAGFGNTIYF.